The clone carrying this TCR beta chain was recorded only once. Its matching antigen is unknown. The data are from a study of T cell responses to AZD1222 COVID-19 vaccine. Overall study results and limits: Epitopes outside B.1.351 and B.1.1.7 mutated regions reportedly drew nearly half of spike TCRs. Seropositive AZD1222 recipients at baseline numbered only 5 to 7. In a largely white British group with more females than males, clonal diversity was possibly underestimated.

Data came from immunoSEQ multiplex PCR; TCRdb stores just in-frame clones and leaves some out. The sample includes around 140,000 clones, roughly 91% of them seen just once. The trim removed 7 bases at V and 3 bases at J, leaving 7 bases unmatched. This CDR3 comprises 14 residues. CDR1 MNHEY and CDR2 SMNVEV come from the germline V gene (reference sequence). The chain employs TRBV27 and TRBJ2-5; 8 bases are shared with TRBD1. The source was peripheral blood, collected on day 0 of AZD1222 vaccination. The TCR comes from an adult in good health. CDR3 DNA sequence: TGTGCCAGCAAGGGGACAGGTGGTGAAGAGACCCAGTACTTC. This translates into CASKGTGGEETQYF.